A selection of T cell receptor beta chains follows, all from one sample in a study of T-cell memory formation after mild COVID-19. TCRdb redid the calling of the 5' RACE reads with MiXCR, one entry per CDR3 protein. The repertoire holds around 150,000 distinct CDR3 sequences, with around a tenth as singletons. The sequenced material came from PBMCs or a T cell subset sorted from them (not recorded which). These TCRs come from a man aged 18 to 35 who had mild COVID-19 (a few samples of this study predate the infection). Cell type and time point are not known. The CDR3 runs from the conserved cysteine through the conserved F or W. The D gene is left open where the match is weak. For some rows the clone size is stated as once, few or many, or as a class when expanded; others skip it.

CDR3 protein: CATSKTPFFILEKLFF; CDR3 DNA: TGTGCCACCAGCAAGACCCCTTTTTTTATTTTGGAAAAACTGTTTTTT; D gene: -; clone size: -; V gene: TRBV15; J gene: TRBJ1-4
CDR3 protein: CASYRTGRGELFF; CDR3 DNA: TGTGCCAGCTATAGGACAGGACGGGGGGAGCTGTTTTTT; D gene: TRBD1; clone size: few; V gene: TRBV6-6; J gene: TRBJ2-2
CDR3 protein: CSAREGGDTEAFF; CDR3 DNA: TGCAGTGCTAGGGAGGGAGGTGACACTGAAGCTTTCTTT; D gene: -; clone size: -; V gene: TRBV20-1; J gene: TRBJ1-1
CDR3 protein: CASGGQSSYNEQFF; CDR3 DNA: TGCGCCAGCGGGGGACAGAGCTCCTACAATGAGCAGTTCTTC; D gene: TRBD1; clone size: many; V gene: TRBV5-1; J gene: TRBJ2-1
CDR3 protein: CAWRQSNTEAFF; CDR3 DNA: TGTGCCTGGCGACAGTCGAACACTGAAGCTTTCTTT; D gene: -; clone size: -; V gene: TRBV30; J gene: TRBJ1-1
CDR3 protein: CASSTGQGNSYTF; CDR3 DNA: TGTGCCAGCAGCACGGGACAGGGTAACAGCTACACCTTC; D gene: TRBD1; clone size: -; V gene: TRBV7-2; J gene: TRBJ1-2
CDR3 protein: CASSLDRHTEAFF; CDR3 DNA: TGTGCCAGCAGCCTCGACAGGCACACTGAAGCTTTCTTT; D gene: -; clone size: few; V gene: TRBV7-9; J gene: TRBJ1-1
CDR3 protein: CASSPPITRITHRGYTF; CDR3 DNA: TGTGCCAGCTCACCACCCATTACACGGATCACCCATCGCGGCTACACCTTC; D gene: -; clone size: -; V gene: TRBV18; J gene: TRBJ1-2
CDR3 protein: CASSQPGTSGRNEQFF; CDR3 DNA: TGTGCCAGCAGCCAACCCGGGACTAGCGGGAGAAATGAGCAGTTCTTC; D gene: TRBD2; clone size: few; V gene: TRBV7-3; J gene: TRBJ2-1
CDR3 protein: CASSEAGLRGGGNTGELFF; CDR3 DNA: TGTGCCAGCAGTGAAGCTGGCCTTCGGGGCGGGGGAAACACCGGGGAGCTGTTTTTT; D gene: TRBD2; clone size: -; V gene: TRBV2; J gene: TRBJ2-2
CDR3 protein: CASSLALGGRPPGVNSPLHF; CDR3 DNA: TGTGCCAGCAGCTTAGCGCTGGGGGGTCGCCCGCCGGGGGTTAATTCACCCCTCCACTTT; D gene: -; clone size: few; V gene: TRBV7-9; J gene: TRBJ1-6
CDR3 protein: CASSNRVQAQPQHF; CDR3 DNA: TGTGCCAGCAGCAACAGGGTGCAGGCCCAGCCCCAGCATTTT; D gene: -; clone size: few; V gene: TRBV7-8; J gene: TRBJ1-5
CDR3 protein: CASSGDRFDLHF; CDR3 DNA: TGTGCCAGCAGCGGGGACAGGTTCGACCTCCACTTT; D gene: TRBD1; clone size: -; V gene: TRBV7-2; J gene: TRBJ1-6
CDR3 protein: CASSPTGVMNTEAFF; CDR3 DNA: TGTGCCAGCAGTCCGACAGGGGTGATGAACACTGAAGCTTTCTTT; D gene: TRBD1; clone size: few; V gene: TRBV6-5; J gene: TRBJ1-1
CDR3 protein: CASSMSPPAYNEQFF; CDR3 DNA: TGTGCCAGCAGCATGAGTCCCCCTGCCTACAATGAGCAGTTCTTC; D gene: -; clone size: few; V gene: TRBV27; J gene: TRBJ2-1
CDR3 protein: CASSSGTAKKTQYF; CDR3 DNA: TGTGCCAGCAGTTCCGGGACTGCCAAGAAGACCCAGTACTTC; D gene: -; clone size: many; V gene: TRBV28; J gene: TRBJ2-5
CDR3 protein: CASSLVWGNDEKLFF; CDR3 DNA: TGTGCCAGCAGCTTAGTGTGGGGCAATGATGAAAAACTGTTTTTT; D gene: -; clone size: few; V gene: TRBV7-2; J gene: TRBJ1-4
CDR3 protein: CASSYLGRKTEAFF; CDR3 DNA: TGTGCCAGCAGTTACCTGGGGAGGAAGACTGAAGCTTTCTTT; D gene: -; clone size: few; V gene: TRBV6-5; J gene: TRBJ1-1
CDR3 protein: CASSLDPGHNSPLHF; CDR3 DNA: TGCGCCAGCAGCTTGGACCCGGGTCACAATTCACCCCTCCACTTT; D gene: -; clone size: few; V gene: TRBV5-1; J gene: TRBJ1-6
CDR3 protein: CASSVAGYSNQPQHF; CDR3 DNA: TGTGCCAGCTCAGTGGCAGGGTATAGCAATCAGCCCCAGCATTTT; D gene: -; clone size: -; V gene: TRBV18; J gene: TRBJ1-5
CDR3 protein: CASSSAGQETQYF; CDR3 DNA: TGCGCCAGCAGCTCCGCGGGACAAGAGACCCAGTACTTC; D gene: -; clone size: few; V gene: TRBV5-1; J gene: TRBJ2-5
CDR3 protein: CALRAGNTGELFF; CDR3 DNA: TGTGCCCTGCGTGCCGGTAACACCGGGGAGCTGTTTTTT; D gene: -; clone size: few; V gene: TRBV10-3; J gene: TRBJ2-2
CDR3 protein: CASTAEGGNTEAFF; CDR3 DNA: TGTGCCAGCACAGCCGAAGGGGGGAACACTGAAGCTTTCTTT; D gene: -; clone size: many; V gene: TRBV2; J gene: TRBJ1-1
CDR3 protein: CASRVSGSEQPQHF; CDR3 DNA: TGTGCCAGCAGAGTTTCAGGGTCCGAGCAGCCCCAGCATTTT; D gene: -; clone size: -; V gene: TRBV2; J gene: TRBJ1-5
CDR3 protein: CASSSQGARLEKLFF; CDR3 DNA: TGCGCCAGCAGCTCGCAGGGGGCTCGACTAGAAAAACTGTTTTTT; D gene: TRBD1; clone size: few; V gene: TRBV5-1; J gene: TRBJ1-4
CDR3 protein: CASSQTGEQPQHF; CDR3 DNA: TGTGCCAGCAGCCAAACAGGGGAACAGCCCCAGCATTTT; D gene: TRBD1; clone size: few; V gene: TRBV3-1; J gene: TRBJ1-5
CDR3 protein: CASSQGAAGDTQYF; CDR3 DNA: TGTGCCAGCAGCCAAGGAGCAGCAGGGGATACGCAGTATTTT; D gene: -; clone size: -; V gene: TRBV3-1; J gene: TRBJ2-3
CDR3 protein: CASSFRQGAPPEKLFF; CDR3 DNA: TGTGCCAGCAGTTTTAGACAGGGGGCGCCTCCTGAAAAACTGTTTTTT; D gene: TRBD1; clone size: few; V gene: TRBV12-3/TRBV12-4; J gene: TRBJ1-4
CDR3 protein: CASSYGGGGPTDTQYF; CDR3 DNA: TGTGCCAGCAGTTACGGGGGAGGGGGACCCACAGATACGCAGTATTTT; D gene: -; clone size: -; V gene: TRBV6-5; J gene: TRBJ2-3
CDR3 protein: CASSHPNPATGGAFIAFF; CDR3 DNA: TGTGCCAGCAGCCACCCTAACCCTGCGACAGGGGGCGCCTTTATAGCTTTCTTT; D gene: TRBD1; clone size: few; V gene: TRBV7-8; J gene: TRBJ1-1
CDR3 protein: CASLDWGLAGNYEQYF; CDR3 DNA: TGCGCCAGCCTTGATTGGGGACTAGCGGGGAACTACGAGCAGTACTTC; D gene: TRBD2; clone size: few; V gene: TRBV10-2; J gene: TRBJ2-7
CDR3 protein: CASSSGVQYQETQYF; CDR3 DNA: TGCGCCAGCAGCTCAGGGGTTCAGTACCAAGAGACCCAGTACTTC; D gene: -; clone size: few; V gene: TRBV5-1; J gene: TRBJ2-5
CDR3 protein: CAASGASVTDTQYF; CDR3 DNA: TGTGCCGCCAGCGGTGCTAGCGTCACAGATACGCAGTATTTT; D gene: -; clone size: -; V gene: TRBV7-2; J gene: TRBJ2-3
CDR3 protein: CASSGEDGYYEQYF; CDR3 DNA: TGTGCCAGCAGCGGAGAGGACGGTTACTACGAGCAGTACTTC; D gene: -; clone size: -; V gene: TRBV9; J gene: TRBJ2-7
CDR3 protein: CASRYRPGGGNEQFF; CDR3 DNA: TGTGCCAGCAGATACCGTCCCGGGGGGGGTAATGAGCAGTTCTTC; D gene: TRBD2; clone size: few; V gene: TRBV11-2; J gene: TRBJ2-1
CDR3 protein: CASSSGQGGYEQYF; CDR3 DNA: TGTGCCAGCAGCTCGGGACAGGGGGGATACGAGCAGTACTTC; D gene: TRBD1; clone size: few; V gene: TRBV7-8; J gene: TRBJ2-7
CDR3 protein: CASSPSRAARTDTQYF; CDR3 DNA: TGTGCCAGCAGCCCCAGCCGGGCAGCGCGCACAGATACGCAGTATTTT; D gene: -; clone size: few; V gene: TRBV7-8; J gene: TRBJ2-3
CDR3 protein: CSARERRGEIDTQYF; CDR3 DNA: TGCAGTGCTAGAGAGAGGCGGGGGGAGATAGATACGCAGTATTTT; D gene: TRBD2; clone size: -; V gene: TRBV20-1; J gene: TRBJ2-3
CDR3 protein: CATRLADEQFF; CDR3 DNA: TGTGCCACCCGACTAGCGGATGAGCAGTTCTTC; D gene: TRBD2; clone size: -; V gene: TRBV12-3/TRBV12-4; J gene: TRBJ2-1
CDR3 protein: CASSLGSGGTYGYTF; CDR3 DNA: TGCGCCAGCAGCTTGGGGTCAGGGGGCACCTATGGCTACACCTTC; D gene: TRBD1; clone size: once; V gene: TRBV5-1; J gene: TRBJ1-2
CDR3 protein: CASSEADTTLYGYTF; CDR3 DNA: TGTGCCAGCAGTGAAGCGGACACGACCCTTTATGGCTACACCTTC; D gene: -; clone size: few; V gene: TRBV6-1; J gene: TRBJ1-2
CDR3 protein: CASSIKASGWHTEAFF; CDR3 DNA: TGTGCCAGCAGCATTAAGGCCTCAGGTTGGCACACTGAAGCTTTCTTT; D gene: -; clone size: few; V gene: TRBV6-2/TRBV6-3; J gene: TRBJ1-1
CDR3 protein: CASGFGNSVRGETQYF; CDR3 DNA: TGTGCTAGCGGTTTCGGGAATAGCGTCAGGGGGGAGACCCAGTACTTC; D gene: TRBD1; clone size: few; V gene: TRBV12-5; J gene: TRBJ2-5
CDR3 protein: CASSQEQAMGNQPQHF; CDR3 DNA: TGCGCCAGCAGCCAAGAACAGGCGATGGGAAATCAGCCCCAGCATTTT; D gene: -; clone size: -; V gene: TRBV4-3; J gene: TRBJ1-5
CDR3 protein: CASSYSGVGDSYNSPLHF; CDR3 DNA: TGTGCCAGCAGTTACTCCGGGGTCGGGGACTCCTATAATTCACCCCTCCACTTT; D gene: -; clone size: -; V gene: TRBV6-5; J gene: TRBJ1-6
CDR3 protein: CAWSVGPAGYTF; CDR3 DNA: TGTGCCTGGAGTGTGGGGCCTGCTGGCTACACCTTC; D gene: -; clone size: -; V gene: TRBV30; J gene: TRBJ1-2
CDR3 protein: CASKEANTGELFF; CDR3 DNA: TGTGCCAGCAAGGAGGCGAACACCGGGGAGCTGTTTTTT; D gene: -; clone size: few; V gene: TRBV2; J gene: TRBJ2-2
CDR3 protein: CASSPPRGYNEQFF; CDR3 DNA: TGTGCCAGTAGTCCTCCCAGGGGATACAATGAGCAGTTCTTC; D gene: -; clone size: few; V gene: TRBV19; J gene: TRBJ2-1
CDR3 protein: CASSQDWVQGGPLNEKLFF; CDR3 DNA: TGTGCCAGCAGCCAAGATTGGGTTCAGGGAGGCCCCCTTAATGAAAAACTGTTTTTT; D gene: -; clone size: -; V gene: TRBV3-2; J gene: TRBJ1-4
CDR3 protein: CASSPTGAFETQYF; CDR3 DNA: TGTGCCAGCAGCCCGACGGGTGCGTTCGAGACCCAGTACTTC; D gene: -; clone size: few; V gene: TRBV7-9; J gene: TRBJ2-5